These 12 T cell receptor beta chains were sequenced from one sample in a study of early T cells in non-severe SARS-CoV-2 infection. TCRdb analysed the 5' RACE reads with MiXCR anew, one entry per CDR3 protein. The repertoire holds about 84,000 distinct CDR3 sequences, with 9% to 14% as singletons. The source material was whole blood. These receptors were taken from an adult who was a healthcare worker with PCR-confirmed SARS-CoV-2 infection or an uninfected control (not recorded which).

This clonotype appeared many times. The CDR3 sequence: CASSGGGGEQFF. CDR3 DNA: TGTGCCAGCAGTGGTGGGGGCGGTGAGCAGTTCTTC. The chain uses TRBV25-1 and TRBJ2-1; D is perhaps TRBD1 (6 bases). CDR3 length: 12 residues. The germline V gene encodes CDR1 MGHDK and CDR2 SYGVNS. With 4 bases removed from V and 9 bases from J, the gap between germline ends came to 10 bases.

This clonotype was seen ten or more times. This chain connects TRBV3-1 to TRBJ1-3, with D perhaps TRBD1 (5 bases). Germline lookup yields CDR1 LGHDT and CDR2 YNNKEL (reference sequence). Trimming left V 5 bases short and J 2 bases short, with 13 bases between. CDR3 length equals 15 residues. The CDR3 region is CASSTSGGAGNTIYF. CDR3 in DNA: TGTGCCAGCAGCACAAGCGGGGGTGCTGGAAACACCATATATTTT.

This chain links TRBV11-2 with TRBJ2-7; perhaps D is TRBD1 or TRBD2 (5 bases each). The CDR3 sequence is 15 residues long. The germline V and J ends were trimmed by 0 bases and 1 base, with 10 bases remaining between them. Germline assignment: CDR1 SGHAT and CDR2 FQNNGV. The CDR3 loop is CASSLEGPPSYEQYF. In nucleotides, the CDR3 is TGTGCCAGCAGCTTAGAGGGACCGCCGTCCTACGAGCAGTACTTC. Supplemented by reference TRBV11-2 and TRBJ2-7, the full variable domain reads EAGVAQSPRYKIIEKRQSVAFWCNPISGHATLYWYQQILGQGPKLLIQFQNNGVVDDSQLPKDRFSAERLKGVDSTLKIQPAKLEDSAVYLCASSLEGPPSYEQYFGPGTRLTVT.

This clonotype has more than one count but fewer than ten. The chain employs TRBV30 and TRBJ1-1; no firm D call. Trimming left V 3 bases short and J 1 base short, with 9 bases between. Germline CDR1 is GTSNPN and CDR2 is SVGIG (reference sequence). This CDR3 spans 13 amino acids. The CDR3 DNA follows: TGTGCCTGGAGGAGGAGGGAGAACACTGAAGCTTTCTTT. It codes for CAWRRRENTEAFF.

This chain uses TRBV9 with TRBJ2-2; perhaps TRBD1 as D (6 bases). V was shortened by 0 bases and J by 6 bases, with 18 bases between the two germline ends. The CDR3 covers 17 residues. Germline-derived CDR1 and CDR2 are SGDLS and YYNGEE. The CDR3 region is CASSVGTVPSAAGELFF. DNA of the CDR3: TGTGCCAGCAGCGTAGGGACAGTCCCCTCGGCGGCCGGGGAGCTGTTTTTT.

Many counts were recorded for this clonotype. The chain recombines TRBV19 with TRBJ2-5; 9 nucleotides line up with TRBD2. Germline lookup yields CDR1 LNHDA and CDR2 SQIVND (reference sequence). V shed 1 base and J 2 bases; nucleotides not matched to a gene: 2. The length of the CDR3 is 15 residues. The CDR3 nucleotides read TGTGCCAGTAGTATAGGGACTAGCGTACAAGAGACCCAGTACTTC. As protein: CASSIGTSVQETQYF.

The CDR3 region has the DNA TGTGCCTGGACTTATCCCGGGGGGGCGCCCGGCTACACCTTC. It codes for CAWTYPGGAPGYTF. This chain uses TRBV30 with TRBJ1-2; perhaps TRBD1 as D (6 bases). This CDR3 contains 14 residues. The germline V gene encodes CDR1 GTSNPN and CDR2 SVGIG (reference sequence). The germline V and J ends were trimmed by 4 bases and 8 bases, with 20 bases remaining between them.

The chain links TRBV29-1 to TRBJ2-3, with D possibly matching TRBD2 (6 bases). CDR1 and CDR2 (germline): SQVTM, ANQGSEA. The CDR3 has 15 amino acids. The V end was cut by 3 bases, the J end by 2 bases, with 15 bases between. The CDR3 DNA is TGCAGCGTTGAGGCCCGACGGGACTTCACAGATACGCAGTATTTT. Its protein is CSVEARRDFTDTQYF.

This clonotype was seen at least ten times. The chain joins TRBV5-4 to TRBJ1-1; D might be TRBD1 (5 bases). Trimming stripped 4 bases from V and 6 bases from J, with 16 bases between. CDR3 length: 14 residues. Per germline, CDR1 SGHNT and CDR2 YYREEE (reference sequence). The CDR3 region is CASSPGPRMAEAFF. The CDR3 DNA reads as TGTGCCAGCAGCCCAGGGCCGAGGATGGCTGAAGCTTTCTTT.

The chain has TRBV28 and TRBJ1-1; D is unresolved. V gave up 5 bases and J gave up 5 bases, with 6 bases separating them. CDR1 is MDHEN, CDR2 SYDVKM, per germline. The CDR3 consists of 11 residues. In DNA form, the CDR3 reads TGTGCCAGCAGTCTCCCAACTGAAGCTTTCTTT. Its protein is CASSLPTEAFF.

J is TRBJ2-3 and V is TRBV7-9; no definite D call. The CDR3 has 14 residues. V was pared by 7 bases and J by 0 bases, with 11 bases between. Germline lookup yields CDR1 SEHNR and CDR2 FQNEAQ (reference sequence). CDR3 protein: CASIPATSTDTQYF. The CDR3 DNA sequence: TGTGCCAGCATCCCCGCCACTAGCACAGATACGCAGTATTTT.

The V and J genes are TRBV7-9 and TRBJ2-7, with unresolved D. This CDR3 is 14 amino acids long. Trimming removed 5 bases at V and 0 bases at J, with 11 bases between. Germline lookup yields CDR1 SEHNR and CDR2 FQNEAQ (reference sequence). Here the CDR3 DNA reads TGTGCCAGCAGCAGAAACATGCTCTCCTACGAGCAGTACTTC. Protein product: CASSRNMLSYEQYF.